This entry lists 8 T cell receptor beta chains sequenced from one sample in a study of shared clonotypes between healthy human individuals. Sequenced by immunoSEQ multiplex PCR; TCRdb stores in-frame clones only, minus some. The sample lists some 2,000,000 clones, roughly 95% seen once, with about 0.13% in the top ten. Sequencing was done on a sample of naive CD4+ T cells sorted from blood. Subset: CD45RA+ positively selected. Source of these receptors: a man aged 18-30 years in good health.

The V and J genes are TRBV2 and TRBJ2-7; D might be TRBD2 (6 bases). Trimming cost V 6 bases and J 5 bases, with 20 bases left between them. The CDR3 consists of 15 residues. Germline V lookup: CDR1 SNHLY, CDR2 FYNNEI. CDR3 sequence (DNA): TGTGCCAGCAGAGGGTGGCGGGGCTCTTGGGACGAGCAGTACTTC. The encoded protein is CASRGWRGSWDEQYF.

The chain joins TRBV10-3 to TRBJ2-2; 8 bases are shared with TRBD1. Germline assignment: CDR1 ENHRY and CDR2 SYGVKD. The V gene end was trimmed by 0 bases and the J gene end by 10 bases; junction bases not matched to a gene: 10. The CDR3 runs to 16 residues. The CDR3 DNA reads TGTGCCATCAGTGAGTCGAGGGGACAGGTGCCCGAGGAGCTGTTTTTT. Translating it yields CAISESRGQVPEELFF.

The chain joins TRBV6-4 to TRBJ2-7, with 8 bases lining up with TRBD1. V was clipped by 0 bases and J by 2 bases; unmatched bases: 12. The germline CDR1 and CDR2 sequences are MRHNA and SNTAGT. This CDR3 region has 18 residues. CDR3 DNA sequence: TGTGCCAGCAGTGACTCCCCCGGACAGGGCCCCTCCCCCTACGAGCAGTACTTC. It yields the protein CASSDSPGQGPSPYEQYF.

The rearrangement links TRBV7-3 to TRBJ2-3; 10 positions match TRBD1. After removal of 4 bases from V and 4 bases from J, the junction contained 8 bases not matched to a gene. This CDR3 comprises 16 residues. Germline V gene lookup returns CDR1 SGHTA and CDR2 FQGTGA. CDR3 coding DNA: TGTGCCAGCAGCTGGGGGACAGGGGTTGGGTCAGATACGCAGTATTTT. Translated, it gives CASSWGTGVGSDTQYF. Drawing the rest from reference TRBV7-3 and TRBJ2-3, the complete variable domain is GAGVSQTPSNKVTEKGKYVELRCDPISGHTALYWYRQSLGQGPEFLIYFQGTGAADDSGLPNDRFFAVRPEGSVSTLKIQRTERGDSAVYLCASSWGTGVGSDTQYFGPGTRLTVL.

As for this clone: The sample holds other DNA sequences that translate to the same CDR3. The chain employs TRBV7-2 and TRBJ2-1, with D uncertain. Germline V gives CDR1 SGHTA, CDR2 FQGNSA. This CDR3 spans 11 amino acids. Trimming pared 1 base from V and 7 bases from J, leaving 2 bases between. In DNA, the CDR3 is TGTGCCAGCAGCTTAGGTAATGAGCAGTTCTTC. It yields the protein CASSLGNEQFF. The whole variable domain, filled in from reference TRBV7-2 and TRBJ2-1, reads GAGVSQSPSNKVTEKGKDVELRCDPISGHTALYWYRQSLGQGLEFLIYFQGNSAPDKSGLPSDRFSAERTGGSVSTLTIQRTQQEDSAVYLCASSLGNEQFFGPGTRLTVL.

V is TRBV5-1 and J is TRBJ2-3; TRBD1 might be the D (5 bases). The CDR3 is made up of 17 amino acids. V dropped 4 bases and J dropped 2 bases, with 20 bases sitting between them. CDR1 SGHRS and CDR2 YFSETQ come from the germline V gene. CDR3 nucleotides: TGCGCCAGCAGCCCCCAAATGGGGCTAAAGAACACAGATACGCAGTATTTT. Its translation is CASSPQMGLKNTDTQYF.

The chain combines TRBV5-1 with TRBJ2-2, with unresolved D. CDR1 is SGHRS, CDR2 YFSETQ, per germline. The V end lost 1 base, the J end lost 0 bases, and 7 bases lay between the germline ends. The CDR3 is 15 residues long. The CDR3 bases are TGCGCCAGCAGCTTGCGGCTTTCGAACACCGGGGAGCTGTTTTTT. The encoded protein is CASSLRLSNTGELFF.

The chain uses TRBV14 and TRBJ2-1; 13 bases are shared with TRBD2. The germline CDR1 and CDR2 sequences are SGHDN and FVKESK. V shed 1 base, J shed 9 bases, and the junction held 6 bases outside the gene matches. CDR3 length: 16 residues. The CDR3 sequence is CASSQGGLAGVGEQFF. Written as DNA, the CDR3 is TGTGCCAGCAGCCAAGGTGGACTAGCGGGAGTGGGTGAGCAGTTCTTC.